Each of the 10 T cell receptor beta chains below was sequenced from the same sample in a study of T cells in Graves' hyperthyroidism and ophthalmopathy. What was amplified from RNA transcripts were TCR beta CDR3 regions. TCR CDR3 regions were first amplified by RT-PCR with HTBI primers. Via MiXCR, TCRdb re-called the multiplex PCR reads, giving one row per CDR3 protein. The sample shows around 380,000 distinct CDR3 sequences, about 13% of them seen only once. The sequencing input was blood. These receptors were taken from a man aged 30 to 39 with Graves' hyperthyroidism that later progressed to Graves' ophthalmopathy.

Ten or more counts support this clonotype. The gene calls are TRBV12-5 and TRBJ1-3; D is uncertain. This CDR3 is 13 amino acids long. Germline V CDR1 and CDR2: LGHNT, FRNRAP. V lost 0 bases to trimming and J lost 6 bases, with 6 bases between them. The CDR3 DNA is TGTGCTAGTGGTTTGGTAACTGCAAACACCATATATTTT. Encoded protein: CASGLVTANTIYF.

The V gene is TRBV6-1, the J gene TRBJ2-7, with TRBD2 matching over 8 bases. The CDR3 runs 16 residues. The J segment lost 2 bases and the V segment lost 2 bases, leaving 8 bases of the junction unmatched. CDR1 and CDR2 (germline): MNHNS, SASEGT. In DNA form, the CDR3 reads TGTGCCAGCAGTGAACCCCTTACTAGCGGCACCTACGAGCAGTACTTC. Translation: CASSEPLTSGTYEQYF.

This clonotype was detected only a few times. The rearrangement uses TRBV28 and TRBJ1-6, with a weak D call TRBD1 (5 bases). Germline V gives CDR1 MDHEN, CDR2 SYDVKM. There are 15 residues in the CDR3. Trimming removed 2 bases from V and 5 bases from J, with 10 bases in between. The CDR3 sequence is CASSLLRDHNSPLHF. In DNA form, the CDR3 reads TGTGCCAGCAGTTTACTCAGGGATCATAATTCACCCCTCCACTTT.

There are a few counts of this clonotype. The chain is built from TRBV5-1 and TRBJ2-5; 9 nucleotides line up with TRBD2. The CDR3 extends over 16 amino acids. Germline V gives CDR1 SGHRS, CDR2 YFSETQ. V trimming: 2 bases; J trimming: 4 bases; junction bases outside the gene matches: 9. CDR3 region: CASSFGGGAILETQYF. The CDR3 DNA reads as TGCGCCAGCAGCTTCGGCGGGGGGGCCATCTTAGAGACCCAGTACTTC.

Ten or more counts support this clonotype. The V and J genes are TRBV7-8 and TRBJ2-3, with 11 positions matching TRBD2. Germline lookup yields CDR1 SGHVS and CDR2 FQNEAQ. V dropped 1 base and J dropped 2; count of bases not matched to a gene: 8. The CDR3 runs 18 residues. The DNA for the CDR3 is TGTGCCAGCAGCTTAGGTCCTAGCGGGGGGCCGGACACAGATACGCAGTATTTT. The encoded protein is CASSLGPSGGPDTDTQYF.

This clonotype has more than one count but fewer than ten. The chain uses TRBV9 and TRBJ2-3; 8 bases align to TRBD1. Germline assignment: CDR1 SGDLS and CDR2 YYNGEE. Germline trimming cut 3 bases from V and 3 bases from J; bases unmatched to any gene: 3. The CDR3 sequence is 14 residues long. This CDR3 is CASSAGGWTDTQYF. In nucleotides, the CDR3 is TGTGCCAGCAGCGCAGGGGGCTGGACAGATACGCAGTATTTT. The entire variable domain, with the rest obtained from reference TRBV9 and TRBJ2-3, is as follows: DSGVTQTPKHLITATGQRVTLRCSPRSGDLSVYWYQQSLDQGLQFLIQYYNGEERAKGNILERFSAQQFPDLHSELNLSSLELGDSALYFCASSAGGWTDTQYFGPGTRLTVL.

Only a few counts were recorded for this clonotype. This chain links TRBV6-1 with TRBJ2-5, with a possible D match to TRBD2 (6 bases). V lost 2 bases and J 4 bases, leaving 11 bases between the germline ends. The CDR3 spans 14 residues. Per the germline V gene, CDR1 is MNHNS and CDR2 is SASEGT. The DNA for the CDR3 is TGTGCCAGCAGTGAAAGGAGGGCGGGAGAGACCCAGTACTTC. Protein product: CASSERRAGETQYF.

The V gene is TRBV20-1, the J gene TRBJ2-2; TRBD1 aligns across 7 bases. V was pared by 2 bases and J by 7 bases, with 7 bases of the junction left unmatched. The CDR3 consists of 14 residues. Germline CDR1 reads DFQATT; CDR2 reads SNEGSKA (reference sequence). CDR3 sequence: CSARRDSRHGELFF. Written as DNA, the CDR3 is TGCAGTGCTAGACGGGACAGCAGACACGGGGAGCTGTTTTTT.

Worth noting for this clonotype: It may be a read error: a sequence one base away is much more abundant. The chain carries TRBV7-8 and TRBJ1-1; D possibly corresponds to TRBD1 (5 bases). Per germline, CDR1 SGHVS and CDR2 FQNEAQ. The CDR3 covers 16 residues. V gave up 1 base and J gave up 4 bases, with 16 bases separating them. DNA of the CDR3: TGTGCCAGCAGCTTAGGAGGGGTTTATTGGAGCACTGAAGCTTTCTTT. Amino acid sequence: CASSLGGVYWSTEAFF.

This clonotype was picked up many times. The chain links TRBV27 to TRBJ2-2, with TRBD1 matching 9 bases. The ends lost 6 bases at V and 6 bases at J; junction bases unmatched: 5. The CDR3 length is 14 residues. From germline, CDR1 is MNHEY and CDR2 SMNVEV (reference sequence). The CDR3 DNA reads TGTGCCAGCAGACCGGACAGGGGAGCCGGGGAGCTGTTTTTT. Amino acids: CASRPDRGAGELFF.